This T cell receptor beta chain was obtained from a study of vaccination and CD4 T cells after COVID-19. Concerning this clonotype: Its target is unknown.

The time point was: late sampling 161 to 241 days after vaccination in three convalescent patients. Noted treatment: roughly 10-day PBMC culture with coronavirus spike peptide pools or control peptides (ViraFEST assay). Convalescent patients tested SARS-CoV-2 PCR positive from March to December 2020, before Alpha, Beta and Delta emerged. Germline CDR1 KGHSH, CDR2 LQKENI. The CDR3 runs 13 residues. Between the trimmed V and J ends, which lost 3 bases and 6 bases, there was a span of 12 bases. Sequenced with the Oncomine TCR Beta short-read assay was DNA taken from cultured CD4+ T cells. TCRdb independently ran MiXCR on the PCR reads; one entry per CDR3 protein. This table has about 25,000 distinct CDR3 sequences, approximately 40% appearing once.

The sequences come from CD4+ T cells from blood, cultured in vitro, collected about 7 months after SARS-CoV-2 vaccination. The receptor comes from a human donor who had recovered from COVID-19. The chain links TRBV18 to TRBJ2-7; D uncertain. The CDR3 DNA is TGTGCCAGCTCACCCCCGTCAGCTCGCGAGCAGTACTTC. Residues: CASSPPSAREQYF.